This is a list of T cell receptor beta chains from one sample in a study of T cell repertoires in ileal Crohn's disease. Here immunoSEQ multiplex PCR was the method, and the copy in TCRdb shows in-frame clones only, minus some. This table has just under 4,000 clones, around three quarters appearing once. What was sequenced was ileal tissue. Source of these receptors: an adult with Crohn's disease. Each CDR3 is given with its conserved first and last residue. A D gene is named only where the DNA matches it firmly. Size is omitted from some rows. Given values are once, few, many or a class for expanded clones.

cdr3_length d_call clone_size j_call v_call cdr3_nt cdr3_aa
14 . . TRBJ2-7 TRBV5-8 TGTGCCAGCAGCTTGGAGGAGGGCCTCCCGGCAAATCGCTTC CASSLEEGLPANRF
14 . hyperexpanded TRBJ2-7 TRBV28 TGTGCCAGCAGTTTCAAGGAGAGGCCCTACGAGCAGTACTTC CASSFKERPYEQYF
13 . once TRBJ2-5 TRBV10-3 TGTGCCATCAGTGAGGGGGAGAAAGAGACCCAGTACTTC CAISEGEKETQYF
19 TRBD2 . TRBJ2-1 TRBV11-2 TGTGCCAGCAGCTTCCCCCTAAGCCCCACTAGCGGCGAGGACAATGAGCAGTTCTTC CASSFPLSPTSGEDNEQFF
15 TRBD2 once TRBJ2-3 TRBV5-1 TGCGCCAGCAGCTTCGGCGGGGGGCCCACAGATACGCAGTATTTT CASSFGGGPTDTQYF
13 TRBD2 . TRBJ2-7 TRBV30 TGTGCCTGGAGACCAAGCGGGACCTACGAGCAGTACTTC CAWRPSGTYEQYF
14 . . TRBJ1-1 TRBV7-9 TGTGCCAGCAGCTGGGGGGGCAGGAGGACTGAAGCTTTCTTT CASSWGGRRTEAFF
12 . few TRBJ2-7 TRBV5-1 TGCGCCAGCAGCTTGGATGGTGCCGAGCAGTACTTC CASSLDGAEQYF
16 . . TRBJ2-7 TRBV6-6 TGTGCCAGCAGTTACTCGGGAAGGGAGGTCTCCTACGAGCAGTACTTC CASSYSGREVSYEQYF
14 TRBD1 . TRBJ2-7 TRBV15 TGTGCCACCAGCATCGGGACAGGGGGCAACGAGCAGTACTTC CATSIGTGGNEQYF
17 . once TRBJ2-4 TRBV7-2 TGTGCCAGCAGCTTTCCAGCGGAGGGGGCGGAAATGAACATTCAGTACTTC CASSFPAEGAEMNIQYF
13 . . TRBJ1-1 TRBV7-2 TGTGCCAGCAGGCGACAGCGAGACACTGAAGCTTTCTTT CASRRQRDTEAFF
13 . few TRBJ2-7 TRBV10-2 TGCGCCAGCAGTGTTGGTCAGGGGAACGAGCAGTACTTC CASSVGQGNEQYF
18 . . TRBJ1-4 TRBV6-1 TGTGCCAGCAGTGAAGCTATAGTCAGGGATTTGACTAATGAAAAACTGTTTTTT CASSEAIVRDLTNEKLFF
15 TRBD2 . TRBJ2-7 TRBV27 TGTGCCAGCAGTTCACTAGCGGGAGGAGTAAACGAGCAGTACTTC CASSSLAGGVNEQYF
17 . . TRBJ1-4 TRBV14 TGTGCCAGCAGCCAAGCAAGAGTTGGCAGGGTCAAAGAAAAACTGTTTTTT CASSQARVGRVKEKLFF
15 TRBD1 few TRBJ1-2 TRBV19 TGTGCCAGTATCGGATCAGCGGGGACAGGATATGGCTACACCTTC CASIGSAGTGYGYTF
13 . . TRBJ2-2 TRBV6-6 TGTGCCAGCAGTTATACAAACACCGGGGAGCTGTTTTTT CASSYTNTGELFF
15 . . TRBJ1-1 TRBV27 TGTGCCAGCAGTTTATCGACGGGGGTGGACACTGAAGCTTTCTTT CASSLSTGVDTEAFF
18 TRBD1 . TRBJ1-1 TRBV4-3 TGCGCCAGCAGCCAAGATTGGCAGCTGGACAGGGCGGGTACTGAAGCTTTCTTT CASSQDWQLDRAGTEAFF
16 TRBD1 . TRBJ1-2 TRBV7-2 TGTGCCAGCAGCTTAGGTAGGACAGGGGAGTACTATGGCTACACCTTC CASSLGRTGEYYGYTF
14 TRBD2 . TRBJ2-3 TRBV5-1 TGCGCCAGCAGCAAGCTAGCGGACACAGATACGCAGTATTTT CASSKLADTDTQYF
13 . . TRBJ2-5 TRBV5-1 TGCGCCAGCAGCTTGGGGGGGCTCGAGACCCAGTACTTC CASSLGGLETQYF
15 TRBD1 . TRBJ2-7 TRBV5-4 TGTGCCAGCAGCTGGGGTGCGGGACAGGGCTACGAGCAGTACTTC CASSWGAGQGYEQYF
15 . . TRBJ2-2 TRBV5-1 TGCGCCAGCAGCCCCGACGGCCGAGGCACCGGGGAGCTGTTTTTT CASSPDGRGTGELFF
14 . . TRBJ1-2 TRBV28 TGTGCCAGCAGTTTAGCCGGACATGACTATGGCTACACCTTC CASSLAGHDYGYTF
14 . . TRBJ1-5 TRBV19 TGTGCCAGTAGTATGGGGGGGGCTCGGCAGCCCCAGCATTTT CASSMGGARQPQHF
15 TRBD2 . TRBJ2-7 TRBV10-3 TGTGCCACCGTCAGGACTAGCGGGGCTCAGGACGAGCAGTACTTC CATVRTSGAQDEQYF
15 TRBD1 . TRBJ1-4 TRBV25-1 TGTGCCAGCAGTAACACAGGGGAGGCTAATGAAAAACTGTTTTTT CASSNTGEANEKLFF
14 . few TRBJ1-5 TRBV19 TGTGCCAGTAATCCAAGCGGGGGGCCTCAGCCCCAGCATTTT CASNPSGGPQPQHF
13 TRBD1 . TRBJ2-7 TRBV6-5 TGTGCCAGCGGGCGGACAGGGGAAGACGAGCAGTACTTC CASGRTGEDEQYF
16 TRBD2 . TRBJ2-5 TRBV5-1 TGCGCCAGCAGCCGTGGAGCGGCGGGGGGGCAAGAGACCCAGTACTTC CASSRGAAGGQETQYF
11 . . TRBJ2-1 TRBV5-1 TGCGCCAGCAGCCTGAGCAATGAGCAGTTCTTC CASSLSNEQFF
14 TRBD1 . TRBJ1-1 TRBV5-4 TGTGCCAGCAGCTTGGCGGGACAGGGGGAGCGAGCTTTCTTT CASSLAGQGERAFF